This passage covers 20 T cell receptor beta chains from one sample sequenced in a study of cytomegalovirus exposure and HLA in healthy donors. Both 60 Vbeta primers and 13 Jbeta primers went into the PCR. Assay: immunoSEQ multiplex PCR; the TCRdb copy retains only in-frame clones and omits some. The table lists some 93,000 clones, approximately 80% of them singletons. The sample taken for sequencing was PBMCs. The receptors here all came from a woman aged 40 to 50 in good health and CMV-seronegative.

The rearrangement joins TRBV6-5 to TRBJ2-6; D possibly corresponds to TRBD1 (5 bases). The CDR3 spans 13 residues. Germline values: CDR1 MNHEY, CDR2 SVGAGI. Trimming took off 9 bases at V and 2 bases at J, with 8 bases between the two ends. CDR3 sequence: CASSGPGANVLTF. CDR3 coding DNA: TGTGCCAGTTCAGGGCCTGGGGCCAACGTCCTGACTTTC.

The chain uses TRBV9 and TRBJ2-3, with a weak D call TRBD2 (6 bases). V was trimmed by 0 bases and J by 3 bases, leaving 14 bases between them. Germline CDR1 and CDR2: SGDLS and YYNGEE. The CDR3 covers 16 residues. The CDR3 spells CASSVEGLPRTDTQYF. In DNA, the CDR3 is TGTGCCAGCAGCGTAGAGGGACTCCCGAGAACAGATACGCAGTATTTT.

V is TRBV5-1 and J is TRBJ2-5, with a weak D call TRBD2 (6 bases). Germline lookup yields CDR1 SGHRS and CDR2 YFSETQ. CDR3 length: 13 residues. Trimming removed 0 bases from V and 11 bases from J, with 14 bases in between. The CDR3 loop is CASSLELTGEQYF. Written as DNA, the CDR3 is TGCGCCAGCAGCTTGGAACTAACGGGGGAGCAGTACTTC.

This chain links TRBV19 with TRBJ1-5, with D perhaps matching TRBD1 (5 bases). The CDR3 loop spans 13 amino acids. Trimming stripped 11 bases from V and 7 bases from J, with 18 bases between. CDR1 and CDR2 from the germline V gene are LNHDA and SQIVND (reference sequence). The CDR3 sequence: CAASGGTQQPQHF. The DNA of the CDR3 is TGTGCCGCCTCGGGAGGGACCCAACAGCCCCAGCATTTT.

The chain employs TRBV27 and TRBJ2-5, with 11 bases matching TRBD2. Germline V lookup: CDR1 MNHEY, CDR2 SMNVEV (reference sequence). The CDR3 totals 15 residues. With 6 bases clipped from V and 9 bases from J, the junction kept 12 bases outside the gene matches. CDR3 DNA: TGTGCCAGCAGGGACGACTGGGCTAGCGGGAGGCCCCAGTACTTC. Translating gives CASRDDWASGRPQYF.

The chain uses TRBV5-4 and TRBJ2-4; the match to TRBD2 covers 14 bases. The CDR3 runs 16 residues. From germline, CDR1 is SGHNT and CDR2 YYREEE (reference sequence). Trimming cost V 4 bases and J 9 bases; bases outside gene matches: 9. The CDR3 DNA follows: TGTGCCAGCAGCCTCGGACTAGCGGGAGGTTTGGGCATTCAGTACTTC. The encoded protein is CASSLGLAGGLGIQYF. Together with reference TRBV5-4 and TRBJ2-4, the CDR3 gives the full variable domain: ETGVTQSPTHLIKTRGQQVTLRCSSQSGHNTVSWYQQALGQGPQFIFQYYREEENGRGNFPPRFSGLQFPNYSSELNVNALELDDSALYLCASSLGLAGGLGIQYFGAGTRLSVL.

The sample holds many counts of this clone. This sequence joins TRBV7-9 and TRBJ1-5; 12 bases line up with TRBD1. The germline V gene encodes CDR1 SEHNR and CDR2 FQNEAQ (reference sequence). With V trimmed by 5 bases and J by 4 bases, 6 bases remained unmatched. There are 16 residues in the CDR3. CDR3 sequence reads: CASSGGTGGSNQPQHF. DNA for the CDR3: TGTGCCAGCAGCGGTGGGACAGGGGGCTCGAATCAGCCCCAGCATTTT.

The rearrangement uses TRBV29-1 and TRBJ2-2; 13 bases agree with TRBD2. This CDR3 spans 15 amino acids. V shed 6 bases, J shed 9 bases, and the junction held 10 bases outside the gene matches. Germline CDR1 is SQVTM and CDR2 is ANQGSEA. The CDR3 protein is CSVELLAGGPRELFF. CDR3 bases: TGCAGCGTGGAGTTACTAGCGGGAGGGCCGCGGGAGCTGTTTTTT.

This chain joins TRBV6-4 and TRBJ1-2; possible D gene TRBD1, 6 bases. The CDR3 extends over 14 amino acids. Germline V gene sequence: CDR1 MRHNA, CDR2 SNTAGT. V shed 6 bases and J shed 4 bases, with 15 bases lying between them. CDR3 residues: CASSDGGSIYGYTF. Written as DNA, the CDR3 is TGTGCCAGCAGCGACGGGGGCTCAATCTATGGCTACACCTTC.

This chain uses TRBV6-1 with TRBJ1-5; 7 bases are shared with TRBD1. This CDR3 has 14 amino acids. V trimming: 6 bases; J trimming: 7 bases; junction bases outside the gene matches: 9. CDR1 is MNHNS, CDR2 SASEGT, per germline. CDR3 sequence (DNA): TGTGCCAGCAGCAAGACAGGGTTTGTGCAGCCCCAGCATTTT. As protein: CASSKTGFVQPQHF.

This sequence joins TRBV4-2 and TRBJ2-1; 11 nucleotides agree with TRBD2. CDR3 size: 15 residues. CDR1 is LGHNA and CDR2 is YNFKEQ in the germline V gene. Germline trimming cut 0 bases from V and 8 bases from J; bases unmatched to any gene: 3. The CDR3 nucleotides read TGTGCCAGCAGCCAAGAACTAGCGGGAGCACATGAGCAGTTCTTC. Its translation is CASSQELAGAHEQFF.

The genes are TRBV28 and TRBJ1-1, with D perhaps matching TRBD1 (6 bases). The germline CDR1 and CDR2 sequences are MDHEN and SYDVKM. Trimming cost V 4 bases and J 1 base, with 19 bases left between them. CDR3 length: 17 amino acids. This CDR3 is CASSSTGFLRGNTEAFF. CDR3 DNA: TGTGCCAGCAGTTCAACCGGATTCCTCAGGGGGAACACTGAAGCTTTCTTT. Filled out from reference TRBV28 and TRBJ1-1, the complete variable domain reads DVKVTQSSRYLVKRTGEKVFLECVQDMDHENMFWYRQDPGLGLRLIYFSYDVKMKEKGDIPEGYSVSREKKERFSLILESASTNQTSMYLCASSSTGFLRGNTEAFFGQGTRLTVV.

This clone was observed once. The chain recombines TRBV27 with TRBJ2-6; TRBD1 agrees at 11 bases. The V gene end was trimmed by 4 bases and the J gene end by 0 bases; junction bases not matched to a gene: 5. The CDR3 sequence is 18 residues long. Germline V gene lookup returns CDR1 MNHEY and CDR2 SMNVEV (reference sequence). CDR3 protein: CASSSRDRGNSGANVLTF. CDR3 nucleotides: TGTGCCAGCAGTTCCCGGGACAGGGGGAACTCTGGGGCCAACGTCCTGACTTTC.

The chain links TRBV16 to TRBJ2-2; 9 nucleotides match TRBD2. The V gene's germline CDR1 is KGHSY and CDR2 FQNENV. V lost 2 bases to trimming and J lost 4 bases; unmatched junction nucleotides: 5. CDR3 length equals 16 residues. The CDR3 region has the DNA TGTGCCAGCAGCCAAATAGCGGGAGCCACCACCGGGGAGCTGTTTTTT. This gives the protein CASSQIAGATTGELFF.

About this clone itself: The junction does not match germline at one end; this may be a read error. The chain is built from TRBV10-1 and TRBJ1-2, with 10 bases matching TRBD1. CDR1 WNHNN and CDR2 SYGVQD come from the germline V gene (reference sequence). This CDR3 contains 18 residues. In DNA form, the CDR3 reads TGCGCCAGCAGTGAGTCCCCTGTCCCGGGACAGGGGAACTCTGGCTACACCTTC. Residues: CASSESPVPGQGNSGYTF.

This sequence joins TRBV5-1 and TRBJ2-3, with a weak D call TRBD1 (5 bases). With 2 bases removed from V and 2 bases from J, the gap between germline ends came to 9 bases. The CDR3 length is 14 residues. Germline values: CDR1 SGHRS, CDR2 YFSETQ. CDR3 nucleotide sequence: TGCGCCAGCAGCTTTAACAGGTTCACAGATACGCAGTATTTT. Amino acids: CASSFNRFTDTQYF.

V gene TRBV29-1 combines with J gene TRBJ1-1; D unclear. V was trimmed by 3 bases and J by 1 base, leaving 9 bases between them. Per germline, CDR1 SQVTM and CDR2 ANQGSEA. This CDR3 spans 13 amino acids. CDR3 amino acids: CSVDKRRNTEAFF. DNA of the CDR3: TGCAGCGTTGATAAAAGGAGGAACACTGAAGCTTTCTTT.

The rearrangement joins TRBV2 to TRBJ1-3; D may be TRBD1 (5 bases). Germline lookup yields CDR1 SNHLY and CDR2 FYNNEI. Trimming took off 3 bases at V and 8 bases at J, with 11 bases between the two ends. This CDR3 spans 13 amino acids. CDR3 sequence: CASSDGGTDTIYF. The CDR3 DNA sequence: TGTGCCAGCAGTGATGGGGGGACCGACACCATATATTTT. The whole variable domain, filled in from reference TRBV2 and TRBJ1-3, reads EPEVTQTPSHQVTQMGQEVILRCVPISNHLYFYWYRQILGQKVEFLVSFYNNEISEKSEIFDDQFSVERPDGSNFTLKIRSTKLEDSAMYFCASSDGGTDTIYFGEGSWLTVV.

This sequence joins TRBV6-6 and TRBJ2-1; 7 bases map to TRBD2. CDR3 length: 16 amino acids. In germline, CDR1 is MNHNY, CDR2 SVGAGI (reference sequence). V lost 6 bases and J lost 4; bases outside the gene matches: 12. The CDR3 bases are TGTGCCAGCAGGCCCCGCGGCGGGAGAAGGTACAATGAGCAGTTCTTC. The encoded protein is CASRPRGGRRYNEQFF.

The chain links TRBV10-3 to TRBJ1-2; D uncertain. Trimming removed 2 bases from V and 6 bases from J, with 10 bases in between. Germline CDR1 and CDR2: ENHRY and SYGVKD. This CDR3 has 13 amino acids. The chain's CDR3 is CAISEAMSDGYTF. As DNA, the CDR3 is TGTGCCATCAGTGAGGCAATGAGTGATGGCTACACCTTC.